The entry that follows covers one T cell receptor beta chain sequence. This sample was included in a study of blood T cell repertoires in COVID-19. Across the whole study: The cDNA or gDNA used as material had been derived from T cells, B-cell-depleted T cells, or PBMCs.

The repertoire was sequenced with immunoSEQ multiplex PCR; TCRdb's copy has only in-frame clones and lacks some. This sample has 250,000 to 300,000 clones; around 90% occur once, and the top ten carry approximately 1%. Two negative PCRs, clearance, or symptom resolution characterized the recovered Cohort 3 donors. Per germline, CDR1 MGHRA and CDR2 YSYEKL. The CDR3 is made up of 15 amino acids. Germline trimming cut 3 bases from V and 8 bases from J; bases unmatched to any gene: 6. This TCR was recovered from a woman in her twenties or thirties who had recovered from COVID-19. This sequence joins TRBV4-1 and TRBJ2-4; the match to TRBD1 covers 11 bases. The sample was PBMCs or T cells enriched from blood (not recorded which). The CDR3 DNA reads TGCGCCAGCAGCCAGCCGGGACAGGGGGGGGACATTCAGTACTTC. Its protein product is CASSQPGQGGDIQYF.